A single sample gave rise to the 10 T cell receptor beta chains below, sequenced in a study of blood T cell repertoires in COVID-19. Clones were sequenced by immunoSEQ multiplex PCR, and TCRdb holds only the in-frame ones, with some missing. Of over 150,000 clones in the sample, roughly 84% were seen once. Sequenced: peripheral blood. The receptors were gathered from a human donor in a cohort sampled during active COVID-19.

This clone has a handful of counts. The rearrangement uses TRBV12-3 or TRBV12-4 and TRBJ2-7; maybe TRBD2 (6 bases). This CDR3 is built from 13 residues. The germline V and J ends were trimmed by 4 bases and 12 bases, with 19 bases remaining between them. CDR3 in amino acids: CASSYSSGMGGYF. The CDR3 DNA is TGTGCCAGCAGTTATAGTTCGGGGATGGGAGGGTACTTC.

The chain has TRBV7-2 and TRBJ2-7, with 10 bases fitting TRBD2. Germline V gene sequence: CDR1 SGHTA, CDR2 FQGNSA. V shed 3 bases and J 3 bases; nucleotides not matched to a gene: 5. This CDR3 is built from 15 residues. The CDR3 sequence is CASSFASGSGYEQYF. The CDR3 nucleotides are TGTGCCAGCAGCTTTGCTAGCGGGAGCGGCTACGAGCAGTACTTC.

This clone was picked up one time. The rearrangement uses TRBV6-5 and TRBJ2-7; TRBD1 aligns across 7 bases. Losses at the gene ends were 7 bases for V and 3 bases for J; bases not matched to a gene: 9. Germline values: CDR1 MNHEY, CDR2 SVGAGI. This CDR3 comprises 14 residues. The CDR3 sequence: CASKDRLLHYEQYF. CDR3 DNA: TGTGCCAGCAAGGACAGGCTATTACACTACGAGCAGTACTTC.

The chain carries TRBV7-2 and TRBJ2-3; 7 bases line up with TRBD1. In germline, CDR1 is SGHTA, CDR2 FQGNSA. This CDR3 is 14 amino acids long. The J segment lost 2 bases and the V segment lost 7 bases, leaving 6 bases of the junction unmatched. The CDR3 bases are TGTGCCAGCACCCGACAGGGTTTCACAGATACGCAGTATTTT. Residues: CASTRQGFTDTQYF.

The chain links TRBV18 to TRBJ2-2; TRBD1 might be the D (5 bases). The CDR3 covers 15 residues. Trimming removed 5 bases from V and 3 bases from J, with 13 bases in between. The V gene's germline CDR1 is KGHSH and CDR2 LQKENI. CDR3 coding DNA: TGTGCCAGCTCAGATGACAGCCTGGACACCGGGGAGCTGTTTTTT. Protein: CASSDDSLDTGELFF.

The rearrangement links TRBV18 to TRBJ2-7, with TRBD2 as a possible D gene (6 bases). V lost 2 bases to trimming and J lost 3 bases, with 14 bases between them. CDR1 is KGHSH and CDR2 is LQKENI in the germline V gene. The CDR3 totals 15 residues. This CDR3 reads CASSPRIADFYEQYF. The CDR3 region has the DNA TGTGCCAGCTCACCAAGGATAGCGGATTTCTACGAGCAGTACTTC.

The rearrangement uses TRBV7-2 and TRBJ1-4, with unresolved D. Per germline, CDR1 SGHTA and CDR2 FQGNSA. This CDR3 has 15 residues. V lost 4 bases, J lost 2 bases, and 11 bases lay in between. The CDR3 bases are TGTGCCAGCAGCTCCGTTGGCACGACTAATGAAAAACTGTTTTTT. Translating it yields CASSSVGTTNEKLFF.

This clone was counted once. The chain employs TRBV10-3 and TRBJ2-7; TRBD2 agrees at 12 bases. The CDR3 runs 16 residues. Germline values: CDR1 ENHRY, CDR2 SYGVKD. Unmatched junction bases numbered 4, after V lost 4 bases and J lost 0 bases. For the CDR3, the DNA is TGTGCCATCAGTGGTCTAGCGGGGGGGGCCTCCTACGAGCAGTACTTC. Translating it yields CAISGLAGGASYEQYF.

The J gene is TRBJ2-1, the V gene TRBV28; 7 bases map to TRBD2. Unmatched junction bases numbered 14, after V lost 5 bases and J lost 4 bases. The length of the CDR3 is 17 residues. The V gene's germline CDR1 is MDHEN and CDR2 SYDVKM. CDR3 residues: CASSGGVVPLTYNEQFF. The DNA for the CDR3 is TGTGCCAGCAGTGGGGGGGTAGTACCCCTAACTTACAATGAGCAGTTCTTC.

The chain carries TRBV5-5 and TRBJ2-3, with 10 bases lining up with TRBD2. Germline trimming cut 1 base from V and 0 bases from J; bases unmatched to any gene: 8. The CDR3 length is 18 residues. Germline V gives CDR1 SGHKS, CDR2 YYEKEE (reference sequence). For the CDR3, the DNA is TGTGCCAGCAGCTTGTCTGATAGCGGGAGGACGAGCACAGATACGCAGTATTTT. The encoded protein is CASSLSDSGRTSTDTQYF.